This T cell receptor (beta chain) derives from a study of blood T cell repertoires in COVID-19. Germline loops: CDR1 LNHDA, CDR2 SQIVND (reference sequence). The CDR3 has 13 residues. The trim removed 5 bases at V and 8 bases at J, leaving 2 bases unmatched. Assay: immunoSEQ multiplex PCR; the TCRdb copy retains only in-frame clones and omits some. The data contain about 76,000 clones, roughly 80% of them singletons. Sequencing used peripheral blood. The sequence derives from a woman aged 55-75 years with acute or convalescent COVID-19. This chain uses TRBV19 with TRBJ2-1, with 11 positions matching TRBD1. In DNA form, the CDR3 reads TGTGCCAGTAGTGTGGACAGGGGGCATGAGCAGTTCTTC. Its translation is CASSVDRGHEQFF.